The clone carrying this T cell receptor beta chain was counted once. This CDR3 is built from 15 residues. V was clipped by 8 bases and J by 4 bases, with 18 bases between them. The germline V gene encodes CDR1 MNHEY and CDR2 SMNVEV (reference sequence). The data stem from a study of blood T cell repertoires in COVID-19. Clones were read by immunoSEQ multiplex PCR, and TCRdb kept only the in-frame ones, dropping some. The table has over 100,000 clones, around 88% seen once. Material: peripheral blood. The genes are TRBV27 and TRBJ2-1; possibly TRBD2 for D (6 bases). This sequence was found in a man aged 45-65 years with acute or convalescent COVID-19. CDR3 loop: CASGGLFRVYNEQFF. The CDR3 region has the DNA TGTGCCAGCGGGGGACTTTTTCGGGTTTACAATGAGCAGTTCTTC.